This T cell receptor beta chain was sequenced in a study of blood T cells in healthy people across ages. Study information: Per two T cells, about one barcoded beta molecule was captured through template switching. Whole-study findings and limits: Long-lived donors carried more naive CD4+ cells and greater diversity than aged donors. Investigators viewed diversity estimates from one million T cells as underestimates, the study reported.

It was with a sample-barcoded 5' primer and a J-beta primer mix that a second PCR of roughly 7 to 12 cycles was run. Each CDR3 protein gets one entry after TCRdb re-called the 5' RACE reads with MiXCR. The sample contains around 820,000 distinct CDR3 sequences, about 25% of which appear only once. As to this clonotype: Its specificity is not known.

V lost 4 bases, J lost 10 bases, and 9 bases stayed unmatched. This CDR3 has 15 amino acids. The V gene's germline CDR1 is MNHNS and CDR2 SASEGT. In addition, the sample was reused for a study of T cells of mothers and their children.

The clonotype comes from a boy under 18 in good health. Sequenced: blood. The chain links TRBV6-1 to TRBJ1-4, with 10 bases matching TRBD1. The CDR3, as DNA: TGTGCCAGCAGTGCCGCCGGGACAGGGGCGGTAAAACTGTTTTTT. This encodes CASSAAGTGAVKLFF.